This T cell receptor beta chain is from a study of T cells after yellow fever vaccination (dated by TCRdb to about 2019). Study-level background: The SMART-Seq v4 Ultra Low Input RNA kit was used to prepare libraries from fractions with low cell numbers. Bulk TCR alpha and beta repertoires were sequenced longitudinally to track T-cell clones before and after primary and booster YFV17D yellow fever vaccination. The cohort comprised two healthy male donors, one aged 18 to 30 and one aged 30 to 39 years. Blood samples were taken at several timepoints before and after primary and secondary immunization, and bulk PBMC replicates and cell subsets were isolated.

Concerning this clonotype: Its cognate antigen has yet to be identified. Nothing much larger sits one base from this clone, and base qualities are not available.

Based on the germline V gene (reference sequence), the CDR1 and CDR2 sequences are SEHNR and FQNEAQ. A distance of 15 bases separates the germline ends of V and J, which lose 5 bases and 0 bases respectively. The CDR3 has 16 amino acids, counting the end cysteine and phenylalanine. Only the CDR3 part of the read is kept: 48 bases, read in frame from the first base. Reading the label with the study, this specimen's treatment or condition is: live attenuated yellow fever vaccine strain. PBMCs were isolated from peripheral blood using a standard Ficoll-Paque protocol. Dynabeads CD4 and CD8 positive selection kits were used to isolate the CD4 and CD8 T-cell fractions. TriZol was used to extract RNA from bulk PBMCs, from CD4 and CD8 fractions, and from dextramer-positive and dextramer-negative fractions. TCR cDNA was synthesized by 5'RACE template switching, through which a universal primer site and unique molecular identifiers were introduced. cDNA synthesis was primed from both the TCR alpha and TCR beta constant segments. Library amplification used two PCR steps, and the second PCR step added sample barcodes and sequencing adapters. Libraries were sequenced on Illumina HiSeq 2500 (2x100 bp) or NovaSeq (2x150 bp). Processing in the source paper ran as follows. Demultiplexing of reads and collapsing into UMI consensus sequences were performed with MIGEC, and V(D)J alignment was carried out with MiXCR. Clonotypes responding to the vaccine were identified with edgeR on replicate PBMC samples, with the criteria of FDR below 0.01 and a log2 fold change above 5 up to day 15. Each bulk clonotype received a CD4 or CD8 identity based on whether the sequenced CD4 or CD8 repertoire contained that clonotype at higher abundance. TCRdb trimmed public reads at Q25 via fastp, called clones via MiXCR and kept in-frame beta chains. Rows are unified per CDR3 protein, each entry keeping the most common DNA and genes. The V and J calls follow TCRdb's processing rather than the paper's. The sample profile shows approximately 74,000 distinct CDR3 sequences; around 6.5% of them were found once. The ten largest clones add up to 35% of the sample.

Study-level results and caveats: Most clones expanded after primary vaccination were re-detected after the booster (96% of CD4 and around 86% of CD8), suggesting broad memory maintenance. A small share of clonotypes occurred in both CD4 and CD8 compartments, likely arising from convergent recombination. The secondary T-cell response was weaker than the primary response but faster, peaking on day 5 instead of day 15. Computational filtering was required because FACS-sorted repertoires could contain abundant contaminating clonotypes from the bulk population. The study included only two donors, which limits how far the findings can be generalized.

The sequence derives from a man between 18 and 29 years old who received the YFV17D yellow fever vaccine. Sequenced here: CD8+ T cells sorted from PBMCs, sampled 5 days after the first yellow fever vaccination. The rearrangement joined TRBV7-9 to TRBJ2-3, and perhaps TRBD1 as D gene, on 6 matching bases. The sequenced DNA is TGTGCCAGCAGCCCACCCCAGGGGTTCAGCACAGATACGCAGTATTTT. Protein translation: CASSPPQGFSTDTQYF.